This entry features one TCR beta chain sequence. Isolated RNA was reverse transcribed into cDNA used as the sequencing template. Using immunoSEQ multiplex PCR, the repertoire was profiled, and TCRdb retains in-frame clones only, with some absent. This sample has about 12,000 clones, with over 60% found just once. These data belong to a study of CD8+ T cells in alopecia areata. Germline V CDR1 and CDR2: ENHRY, SYGVKD. This CDR3 is 11 amino acids long. V lost 8 bases, J lost 5 bases, and 6 bases lay in between. Lesional scalp punch biopsies and peripheral blood came from alopecia areata patients. The chain has TRBV10-3 and TRBJ2-2; D not resolved. This receptor was taken from a human donor with alopecia areata. The sample was skin. CDR3 protein: CAILMTGELFF. The CDR3 DNA follows: TGTGCCATCCTGATGACCGGGGAGCTGTTTTTT.